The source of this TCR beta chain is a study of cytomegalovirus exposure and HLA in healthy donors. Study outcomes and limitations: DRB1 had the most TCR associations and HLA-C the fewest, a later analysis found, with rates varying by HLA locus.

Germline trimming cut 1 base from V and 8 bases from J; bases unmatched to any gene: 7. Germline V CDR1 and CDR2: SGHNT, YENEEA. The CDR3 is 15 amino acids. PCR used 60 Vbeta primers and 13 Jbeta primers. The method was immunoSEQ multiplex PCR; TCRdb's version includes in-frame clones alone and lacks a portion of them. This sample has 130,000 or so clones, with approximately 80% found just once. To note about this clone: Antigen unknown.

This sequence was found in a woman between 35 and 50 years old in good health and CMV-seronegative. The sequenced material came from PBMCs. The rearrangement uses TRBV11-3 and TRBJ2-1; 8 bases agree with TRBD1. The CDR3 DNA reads TGTGCCAGCAGCTTAGGGTCAGGGGGCTCATATGAGCAGTTCTTC. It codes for CASSLGSGGSYEQFF.